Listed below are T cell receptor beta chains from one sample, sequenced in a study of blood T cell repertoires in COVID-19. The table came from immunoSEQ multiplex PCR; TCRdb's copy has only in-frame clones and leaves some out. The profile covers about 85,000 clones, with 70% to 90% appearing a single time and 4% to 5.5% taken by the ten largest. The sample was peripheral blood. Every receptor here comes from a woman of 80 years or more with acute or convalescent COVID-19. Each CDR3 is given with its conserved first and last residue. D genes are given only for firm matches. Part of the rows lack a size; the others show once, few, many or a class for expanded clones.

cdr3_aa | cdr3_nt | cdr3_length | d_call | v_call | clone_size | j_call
CASSVQGSPTDTQYF | TGTGCCAGCAGTGTACAGGGTTCCCCCACAGATACGCAGTATTTT | 15 | NA | TRBV2 | NA | TRBJ2-3
CAITREGGYNEQFF | TGTGCCATCACACGGGAGGGGGGTTACAATGAGCAGTTCTTC | 14 | TRBD2 | TRBV10-3 | NA | TRBJ2-1
CASSYSDRGYEQYF | TGTGCCAGCAGTTACTCGGACAGGGGCTACGAGCAGTACTTC | 14 | TRBD1 | TRBV6-5 | NA | TRBJ2-7
CASSLDGGAPDEKLFF | TGCGCCAGCAGCTTGGACGGGGGGGCGCCTGATGAAAAACTGTTTTTT | 16 | NA | TRBV5-1 | NA | TRBJ1-4
CASALTPYGYTF | TGTGCCAGCGCTTTAACACCTTATGGCTACACCTTC | 12 | NA | TRBV2 | NA | TRBJ1-2
CASSPVGLAGASEQFF | TGTGCCAGCAGTCCTGTAGGACTAGCGGGGGCCTCTGAGCAGTTCTTC | 16 | TRBD2 | TRBV6-4 | once | TRBJ2-1
CATRVAHSADTQYF | TGTGCCACCCGGGTAGCGCATTCAGCAGATACGCAGTATTTT | 14 | NA | TRBV27 | NA | TRBJ2-3
CASSQVRAGTTTDTQYF | TGTGCCAGCAGCCAAGTGAGGGCCGGGACTACCACAGATACGCAGTATTTT | 17 | TRBD2 | TRBV3-1/TRBV3-2 | NA | TRBJ2-3
CAIRAGTGLTGELFF | TGTGCCATCAGAGCCGGGACAGGGTTAACCGGGGAGCTGTTTTTT | 15 | TRBD1 | TRBV10-3 | NA | TRBJ2-2
CASSVVSTEAFF | TGTGCCAGCAGCGTAGTCAGTACTGAAGCTTTCTTT | 12 | NA | TRBV9 | NA | TRBJ1-1
CASSTGGFNTEAFF | TGTGCCAGCAGCACGGGGGGCTTTAACACTGAAGCTTTCTTT | 14 | NA | TRBV7-9 | NA | TRBJ1-1
CSVTQDRNTEAFF | TGCAGCGTGACCCAGGACAGGAACACTGAAGCTTTCTTT | 13 | NA | TRBV29-1 | NA | TRBJ1-1
CASSLALTGGAKNIQYF | TGTGCCAGCAGCTTAGCGTTGACAGGGGGGGCCAAAAACATTCAGTACTTC | 17 | TRBD1 | TRBV7-9 | NA | TRBJ2-4
CASTLSEFEQFF | TGTGCCAGCACTCTTAGCGAATTTGAGCAGTTCTTC | 12 | NA | TRBV28 | NA | TRBJ2-1
CASSIGTSGFPDTQYF | TGCGCCAGCAGCATAGGGACTAGCGGATTTCCAGATACGCAGTATTTT | 16 | TRBD2 | TRBV5-1 | few | TRBJ2-3
CASSSRDRGFPGYTF | TGTGCCAGCAGCTCCCGGGACAGGGGTTTTCCGGGCTACACCTTC | 15 | TRBD1 | TRBV7-9 | NA | TRBJ1-2
CASSKATGATNEKLFF | TGCGCCAGCAGCAAAGCAACAGGGGCGACTAATGAAAAACTGTTTTTT | 16 | TRBD1 | TRBV5-1 | NA | TRBJ1-4
CASSLELRTNEKLFF | TGTGCCAGCAGCTTGGAGCTTCGGACTAATGAAAAACTGTTTTTT | 15 | NA | TRBV5-4 | NA | TRBJ1-4
CSARDQEDTF | TGCAGTGCTAGAGATCAGGAGGACACCTTC | 10 | NA | TRBV20-1 | NA | TRBJ1-2
CASSLAGFNQPQHF | TGTGCCAGCAGCTTGGCAGGGTTCAATCAGCCCCAGCATTTT | 14 | NA | TRBV5-5 | NA | TRBJ1-5
CAIKASGSPHTGELFF | TGTGCCATCAAGGCTAGCGGGAGCCCGCACACCGGGGAGCTGTTTTTT | 16 | TRBD2 | TRBV10-3 | once | TRBJ2-2
CASSLVGDTRETQYF | TGTGCCAGCAGCTTGGTTGGGGACACCCGAGAGACCCAGTACTTC | 15 | NA | TRBV5-6 | NA | TRBJ2-5
CASSPGTGLTNEKLFF | TGCGCCAGCAGCCCAGGGACTGGATTAACTAATGAAAAACTGTTTTTT | 16 | NA | TRBV5-1 | NA | TRBJ1-4
CASSQGTGPSGNTIYF | TGTGCCAGCAGCCAGGGGACAGGGCCATCTGGAAACACCATATATTTT | 16 | TRBD1 | TRBV3-1/TRBV3-2 | few | TRBJ1-3
CASSGGLGLAYEQFF | TGTGCCAGCAGTGGGGGCCTGGGACTAGCGTATGAGCAGTTCTTC | 15 | TRBD2 | TRBV2 | NA | TRBJ2-1
CASSYPGRGVNEQFF | TGTGCCAGCAGCTACCCTGGGAGGGGAGTCAATGAGCAGTTCTTC | 15 | TRBD2 | TRBV11-2 | NA | TRBJ2-1
CASSYGRVGEAFF | TGTGCCAGCAGTTACGGCAGGGTGGGTGAAGCTTTCTTT | 13 | NA | TRBV6-2/TRBV6-3 | NA | TRBJ1-1
CASSREDSGNTIYF | TGCGCCAGCAGCCGGGAAGACTCTGGAAACACCATATATTTT | 14 | NA | TRBV5-1 | once | TRBJ1-3
CASSLVLRGGVGELFF | TGTGCCAGCAGCTTAGTCCTGCGGGGGGGCGTAGGGGAGCTGTTTTTT | 16 | TRBD2 | TRBV7-9 | NA | TRBJ2-2
CASSQIGGADQPQHF | TGTGCCAGCTCACAAATTGGGGGGGCCGATCAGCCCCAGCATTTT | 15 | NA | TRBV18 | once | TRBJ1-5
CASSGGQGLDGYTF | TGTGCCAGCAGTGGGGGACAGGGGCTCGATGGCTACACCTTC | 14 | TRBD1 | TRBV2 | NA | TRBJ1-2
CASSFVAGEEQYF | TGTGCCAGCAGCTTCGTCGCAGGGGAAGAGCAGTACTTC | 13 | NA | TRBV5-5 | NA | TRBJ2-7
CASNTDNEKLFF | TGTGCCAGCAATACAGATAATGAAAAACTGTTTTTT | 12 | NA | TRBV2 | NA | TRBJ1-4
CASSSPDRGNTGELFF | TGTGCCAGTAGTTCCCCGGACAGGGGGAACACCGGGGAGCTGTTTTTT | 16 | TRBD1 | TRBV19 | NA | TRBJ2-2
CASSPRGRKDTQYF | TGTGCCAGCAGCCCCAGGGGTAGGAAAGATACGCAGTATTTT | 14 | NA | TRBV7-9 | NA | TRBJ2-3
CSATTGDYGYTF | TGCAGCGCTACGACAGGGGACTATGGCTACACCTTC | 12 | TRBD1 | TRBV29-1 | NA | TRBJ1-2